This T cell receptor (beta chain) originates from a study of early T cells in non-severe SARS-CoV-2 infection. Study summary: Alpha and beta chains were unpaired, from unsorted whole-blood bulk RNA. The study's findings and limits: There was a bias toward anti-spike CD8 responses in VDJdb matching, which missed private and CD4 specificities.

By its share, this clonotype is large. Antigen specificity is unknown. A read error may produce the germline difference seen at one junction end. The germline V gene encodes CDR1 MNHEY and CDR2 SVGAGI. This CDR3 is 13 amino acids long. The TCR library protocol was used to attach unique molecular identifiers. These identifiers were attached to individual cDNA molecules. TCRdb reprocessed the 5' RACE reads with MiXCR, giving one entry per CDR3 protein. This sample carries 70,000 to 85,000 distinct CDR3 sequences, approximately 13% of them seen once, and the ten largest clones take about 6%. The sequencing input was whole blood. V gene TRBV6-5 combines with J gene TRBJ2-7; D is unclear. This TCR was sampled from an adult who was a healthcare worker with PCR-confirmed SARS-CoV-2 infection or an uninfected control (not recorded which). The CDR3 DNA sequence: TGTGCCAGCAGATACCAAGGATCCTCCGAGCAGTACTTC. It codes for CASRYQGSSEQYF.